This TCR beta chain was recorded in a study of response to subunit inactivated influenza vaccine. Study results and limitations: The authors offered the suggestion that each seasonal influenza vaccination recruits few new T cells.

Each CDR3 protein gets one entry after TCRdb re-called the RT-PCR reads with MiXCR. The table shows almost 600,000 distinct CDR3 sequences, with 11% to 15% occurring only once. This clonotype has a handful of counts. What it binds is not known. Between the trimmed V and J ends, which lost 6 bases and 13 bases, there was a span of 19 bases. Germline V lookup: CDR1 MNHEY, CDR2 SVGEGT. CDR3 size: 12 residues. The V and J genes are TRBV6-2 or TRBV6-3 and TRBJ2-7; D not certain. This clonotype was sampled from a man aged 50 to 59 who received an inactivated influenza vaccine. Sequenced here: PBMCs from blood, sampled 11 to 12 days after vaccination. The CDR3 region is CASSSPGPPIYF. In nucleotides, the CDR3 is TGTGCCAGCAGCTCGCCCGGCCCTCCGATATACTTC.